Listed below are T cell receptor beta chains from one sample, sequenced in a study of OX40 agonist ivuxolimab in advanced cancers. Only in-frame clones appear in the TCRdb table, and some are missing; sequencing was by immunoSEQ multiplex PCR. Altogether 55,000 to 65,000 clones are present, around four fifths being singletons, with the ten largest covering around 2.1%. The specimen comprised CD4+ or CD8+ T cells sorted from blood, sampled in a trial of the OX40 agonist ivuxolimab. Receptors were obtained from an adult with an advanced solid tumor such as melanoma, head and neck, liver or kidney cancer. The CDR3 runs from the conserved cysteine through the conserved F or W. A D gene is named only where the DNA matches it firmly. Clone size appears in some rows only: once, few, many, or a class for an expanded clone.

d_gene	v_gene	j_gene	abundance	len	CDR3aa	CDR3nt
NA	TRBV5-6	TRBJ1-6	NA	15	CASSFEGGYNSPLHF	TGTGCCAGCAGCTTCGAAGGGGGTTATAATTCACCCCTCCACTTT
NA	TRBV5-6	TRBJ1-1	NA	14	CASSFRDLNTEAFF	TGTGCCAGCAGCTTCAGGGATTTGAACACTGAAGCTTTCTTT
NA	TRBV5-4	TRBJ2-5	NA	12	CASSSGFGTQYF	TGTGCCAGCAGCTCAGGGTTCGGGACCCAGTACTTC
TRBD1	TRBV2	TRBJ2-5	NA	14	CASTRTGGKETQYF	TGTGCCAGCACAAGGACAGGGGGAAAAGAGACCCAGTACTTC
TRBD2	TRBV6-6	TRBJ2-1	NA	14	CASSPIAGEGEQFF	TGTGCCAGCAGTCCAATAGCGGGGGAGGGGGAGCAGTTCTTC
TRBD1	TRBV7-9	TRBJ1-1	NA	14	CASSLAGTGREAFF	TGTGCCAGCAGCCTAGCCGGGACAGGTCGTGAAGCTTTCTTT
NA	TRBV27	TRBJ1-2	once	14	CASSLLPGDRGYTF	TGTGCCAGCAGTTTATTACCCGGGGACCGCGGCTACACCTTC
NA	TRBV10-2	TRBJ1-6	once	15	CASNEGWVDNSPLHF	TGCGCCAGCAACGAGGGGTGGGTGGATAATTCACCCCTCCACTTT
NA	TRBV5-1	TRBJ2-3	NA	13	CASSLGTWDTQYF	TGCGCCAGCAGCTTGGGGACCTGGGATACGCAGTATTTT
NA	TRBV11-2	TRBJ1-5	NA	15	CASSLGRGKEQPQHF	TGTGCCAGCAGCCTGGGACGGGGGAAAGAGCAGCCCCAGCATTTT
NA	TRBV6-1	TRBJ1-1	NA	10	CASSDVRAFF	TGTGCCAGCAGCGACGTGAGAGCTTTCTTT
TRBD1	TRBV19	TRBJ1-2	NA	15	CASNRRGQGNYGYTF	TGTGCCAGTAATAGGAGGGGACAGGGGAACTATGGCTACACCTTC
NA	TRBV5-1	TRBJ1-6	NA	13	CASGLDRNSPLHF	TGCGCCAGCGGACTTGACAGAAATTCACCCCTCCACTTT
NA	TRBV2	TRBJ2-1	NA	13	CASTSLGYNEQFF	TGTGCCAGCACCTCACTCGGTTACAATGAGCAGTTCTTC
NA	TRBV20-1	TRBJ1-1	NA	10	CSAPGTEAFF	TGCAGTGCTCCCGGGACAGAAGCTTTCTTT
NA	TRBV9	TRBJ2-7	NA	17	CASSPHEGRTSSYEQYF	TGTGCCAGCAGCCCACACGAGGGCCGCACATCCTCCTACGAGCAGTACTTC
TRBD1	TRBV28	TRBJ1-4	NA	18	CASSPQGLTGFGNEKLFF	TGTGCCAGCAGCCCACAGGGGTTAACGGGGTTCGGTAATGAAAAACTGTTTTTT
NA	TRBV2	TRBJ2-5	NA	13	CASTGQNQETQYF	TGTGCCAGCACTGGACAGAACCAAGAGACCCAGTACTTC
TRBD2	TRBV28	TRBJ2-5	NA	17	CASLPPGLAGVGETQYF	TGTGCCAGCTTACCTCCGGGACTAGCGGGAGTGGGAGAGACCCAGTACTTC
NA	TRBV9	TRBJ2-1	NA	18	CASSVAGLAGAKYNEQFF	TGTGCCAGCAGCGTAGCAGGTTTGGCGGGGGCCAAGTACAATGAGCAGTTCTTC
NA	TRBV28	TRBJ2-1	once	13	CASSQPLVSEQFF	TGTGCCAGCAGTCAACCACTAGTCAGTGAGCAGTTCTTC
NA	TRBV4-2	TRBJ2-3	NA	16	CASSQEGPPRTDTQYF	TGTGCCAGCAGCCAAGAGGGACCTCCGAGGACAGATACGCAGTATTTT
TRBD2	TRBV27	TRBJ2-7	NA	16	CASSTRLAGVVYEQYF	TGTGCCAGCAGTACTAGGCTAGCGGGGGTTGTCTACGAGCAGTACTTC
NA	TRBV7-3	TRBJ1-4	NA	13	CASSLGLGEKLFF	TGTGCCAGCAGCCTTGGACTGGGGGAAAAACTGTTTTTT
NA	TRBV29-1	TRBJ2-3	NA	14	CSVDFQGGTDTQYF	TGCAGCGTTGACTTCCAGGGGGGGACAGATACGCAGTATTTT
NA	TRBV28	TRBJ1-2	NA	13	CAGRHRGADGYTF	TGTGCCGGCCGTCATAGGGGCGCCGATGGCTACACCTTC
TRBD1	TRBV6-1	TRBJ2-7	NA	16	CASSVGFGQVIYEQYF	TGTGCCAGCAGTGTGGGCTTCGGACAGGTGATCTACGAGCAGTACTTC
TRBD2	TRBV29-1	TRBJ2-5	once	15	CSVVTSGGASETQYF	TGCAGCGTTGTGACGAGCGGGGGGGCCTCGGAGACCCAGTACTTC
NA	TRBV5-1	TRBJ1-1	NA	14	CASSVRAPQGEAFF	TGCGCCAGCAGCGTCCGGGCCCCCCAGGGTGAAGCTTTCTTT
NA	TRBV21-1	TRBJ2-5	once	12	CASAPGEETQYF	TGTGCCAGCGCCCCGGGAGAAGAGACCCAGTACTTC
TRBD2	TRBV19	TRBJ2-2	NA	16	CASRRQRGSNTGELFF	TGTGCCAGTAGAAGACAGCGGGGATCGAACACCGGGGAGCTGTTTTTT
TRBD1	TRBV6-5	TRBJ2-1	NA	14	CASSSPGQGNEQFF	TGTGCCAGCAGTTCACCGGGACAGGGGAATGAGCAGTTCTTC
NA	TRBV19	TRBJ2-4	NA	14	CASKISPRRDIQYF	TGTGCCAGTAAGATCTCCCCCCGCAGGGACATTCAGTACTTC
NA	TRBV5-1	TRBJ2-7	NA	14	CASSLFQGSPEQYF	TGCGCCAGCAGCCTATTCCAGGGGAGCCCGGAGCAGTACTTC
TRBD1	TRBV14	TRBJ1-2	NA	16	CASSQLPGQANYGYTF	TGTGCCAGCAGCCAATTACCGGGACAGGCGAACTATGGCTACACCTTC
NA	TRBV6-1	TRBJ1-5	NA	13	CASIDGGNQPQHF	TGTGCCAGCATTGACGGGGGCAATCAGCCCCAGCATTTT
NA	TRBV5-1	TRBJ2-7	NA	13	CASSLDFVGEQYF	TGCGCCAGCAGCTTGGACTTCGTAGGCGAGCAGTACTTC
NA	TRBV11-2	TRBJ2-3	NA	13	CASSLAIRDTQYF	TGTGCCAGCAGCTTAGCCATACGGGATACGCAGTATTTT
TRBD1	TRBV7-8	TRBJ1-5	NA	19	CASSLADRATATSNQPQHF	TGTGCCAGCAGCTTAGCCGACAGGGCCACCGCGACCAGCAATCAGCCCCAGCATTTT
NA	TRBV28	TRBJ2-3	NA	11	CASSLTDTQYF	TGTGCCAGCAGTTTAACAGATACGCAGTATTTT
NA	TRBV11-2	TRBJ1-3	NA	15	CASSLTDSSGNTIYF	TGTGCCAGCAGCTTAACGGACAGCTCTGGAAACACCATATATTTT
NA	TRBV5-5	TRBJ2-7	NA	13	CASSLSAVREQYF	TGTGCCAGCAGCTTGTCAGCAGTACGGGAGCAGTACTTC
NA	TRBV4-2	TRBJ1-6	NA	14	CASSQEQGNSPLHF	TGTGCCAGCAGCCAAGAGCAGGGGAATTCACCCCTCCACTTT
TRBD1	TRBV5-5	TRBJ1-5	NA	15	CASSFGTGGDQPQHF	TGTGCCAGCAGCTTCGGTACAGGGGGTGATCAGCCCCAGCATTTT
NA	TRBV19	TRBJ2-1	NA	16	CASSIDPGTHALEQFF	TGTGCCAGTAGTATAGACCCGGGGACTCACGCTTTAGAGCAGTTCTTC
TRBD1	TRBV29-1	TRBJ2-7	NA	14	CSVRTGVSSYEQYF	TGCAGCGTGAGGACAGGGGTGAGCTCCTACGAGCAGTACTTC
NA	TRBV18	TRBJ2-2	NA	16	CASSRGRGGITGELFF	TGTGCCAGCTCACGAGGACGAGGGGGGATCACCGGGGAGCTATTTTTT
NA	TRBV14	TRBJ1-4	NA	13	CASSQVSNEKLFF	TGTGCCAGCAGCCAAGTTTCTAATGAAAAACTGTTTTTT
NA	TRBV19	TRBJ2-2	NA	15	CASKESGTLTGELFF	TGTGCCAGTAAGGAGTCGGGGACCCTCACCGGGGAGCTGTTTTTT
TRBD2	TRBV19	TRBJ2-5	NA	16	CASSTRLAGGRETQYF	TGTGCCAGTAGTACCCGACTAGCGGGGGGTAGAGAGACCCAGTACTTC
NA	TRBV5-4	TRBJ2-1	NA	13	CASSSRIFNEQFF	TGTGCCAGCAGCTCTCGGATCTTTAATGAGCAGTTCTTC
TRBD2	TRBV6-5	TRBJ2-1	once	13	CASYTSGINEQFF	TGTGCCAGCTACACTAGCGGAATAAATGAGCAGTTCTTC